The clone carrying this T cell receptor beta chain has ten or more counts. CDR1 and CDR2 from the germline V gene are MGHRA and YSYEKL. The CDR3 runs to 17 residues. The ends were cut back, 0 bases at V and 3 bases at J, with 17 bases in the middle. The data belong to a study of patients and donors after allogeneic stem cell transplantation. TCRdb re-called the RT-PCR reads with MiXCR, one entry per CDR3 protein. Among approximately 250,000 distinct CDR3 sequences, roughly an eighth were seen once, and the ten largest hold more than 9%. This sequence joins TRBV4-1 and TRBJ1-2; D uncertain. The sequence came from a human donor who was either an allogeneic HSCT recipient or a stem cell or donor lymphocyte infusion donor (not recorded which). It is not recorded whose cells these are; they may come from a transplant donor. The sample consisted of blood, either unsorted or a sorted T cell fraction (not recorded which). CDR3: CASSQEQGRAGHYGYTF. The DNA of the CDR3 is TGCGCCAGCAGCCAAGAGCAAGGGAGGGCTGGTCACTATGGCTACACCTTC.